This T cell receptor (beta chain) stems from a study of T cells in Graves' hyperthyroidism and ophthalmopathy. Amplified regions were TCR beta CDR3 sequences from RNA transcripts. The study used the HTBI primer set for a first-round RT-PCR of the TCR CDR3. Using its own MiXCR run on the multiplex PCR reads, TCRdb lists one record per CDR3 protein. The table shows about 500,000 distinct CDR3 sequences, with around 43% occurring only once. Germline-derived CDR1 and CDR2 are MGHDK and SYGVNS. V gave up 4 bases and J gave up 0 bases, with 19 bases separating them. CDR3 size: 17 residues. Study-level points and caveats: Stable hyperthyroidism was separated from ophthalmopathy by a model based on 13 V-J features.

Comment on this clonotype: Its antigen remains unidentified.

This chain links TRBV25-1 with TRBJ2-7, with D possibly being TRBD1 or TRBD2 (5 bases each). The clonotype was recovered from an adult woman with Graves' disease, either hyperthyroidism or ophthalmopathy (not recorded which). Sample: peripheral blood or thyroid tissue (not recorded which). The CDR3 region has the DNA TGTGCCAGCAGTGCCTCACCGGGGCTAGAGCACTCCTACGAGCAGTACTTC. Translated: CASSASPGLEHSYEQYF.